Below are 8 T cell receptor beta chains sequenced from a single sample in a study of CDR3 diversity in severe acne. From the PCR reads, TCRdb called clonotypes with MiXCR, one entry per CDR3 protein. The table lists almost 85,000 distinct CDR3 sequences, around 49% of them singletons, with roughly 13% in the top ten. Sequencing was carried out using blood. These TCRs come from a male donor in good health, without acne.

This clonotype occurred a few times. The genes are TRBV6-1 and TRBJ2-7, with D hard to call. This CDR3 region has 14 residues. The V gene's germline CDR1 is MNHNS and CDR2 SASEGT. The V and J ends lost 6 bases and 2 bases respectively, with 14 bases between them. CDR3 nucleotide sequence: TGTGCCAGCAGCCAACAACACGGGCCCTACGAGCAGTACTTC. This encodes CASSQQHGPYEQYF.

The chain carries TRBV5-6 and TRBJ1-1, with 7 bases matching TRBD1. Germline CDR1 and CDR2: SGHDT and YYEEEE. The CDR3 has 14 amino acids. J gave up 0 bases and V 4 bases, and 3 bases lay outside the gene matches. The CDR3 DNA reads TGTGCCAGCAGCAGGGACAGAATGAACACTGAAGCTTTCTTT. It encodes CASSRDRMNTEAFF.

This rearrangement joins TRBV7-9 to TRBJ2-7, with no clear D. This CDR3 has 11 amino acids. Germline V gene data show CDR1 as SEHNR and CDR2 as FQNEAQ (reference sequence). V lost 1 base to trimming and J lost 6 bases, with 4 bases between them. The CDR3 bases are TGTGCCAGCAGCTTAGGAGCCGAGCAGTACTTC. It codes for CASSLGAEQYF.

This rearrangement joins TRBV19 to TRBJ2-2, with TRBD2 matching over 9 bases. J gave up 6 bases and V 6 bases, and 8 bases lay outside the gene matches. This CDR3 has 15 residues. Germline-derived CDR1 and CDR2 are LNHDA and SQIVND (reference sequence). Here the CDR3 reads CASRSLAGEAGELFF. CDR3 bases: TGTGCCAGTAGATCCTTAGCGGGAGAGGCCGGGGAGCTGTTTTTT.

The rearrangement joins TRBV6-5 to TRBJ2-5, with D tentatively TRBD1 (6 bases). CDR3 length: 15 residues. Germline V gene lookup returns CDR1 MNHEY and CDR2 SVGAGI. The V and J ends lost 10 bases and 5 bases respectively, with 23 bases between them. The CDR3 DNA reads as TGTGCCACCCGAATGGGGGCGAACACCGGGGAGACCCAGTACTTC. This codes for CATRMGANTGETQYF.

This clonotype is judged medium-sized. The V and J genes are TRBV20-1 and TRBJ2-3, with D perhaps TRBD1 (5 bases). V was cut by 3 bases and J by 5 bases, with 12 bases left in between. This CDR3 contains 13 residues. The germline gives CDR1 DFQATT, CDR2 SNEGSKA (reference sequence). The DNA of the CDR3 is TGCAGTGCTAGGCTGCTAGGGGAAGATACGCAGTATTTT. Its protein is CSARLLGEDTQYF.

J is TRBJ1-3 and V is TRBV5-6, with 10 nucleotides matching TRBD1. The junction had 2 bases not matched to a gene; V was cut back by 2 bases and J by 3 bases. This CDR3 is 15 amino acids long. Germline V gene sequence: CDR1 SGHDT, CDR2 YYEEEE. This CDR3 is CASSFGDRGGNTIYF. CDR3 sequence (DNA): TGTGCCAGCAGCTTTGGGGACAGGGGTGGAAACACCATATATTTT.

The chain uses TRBV6-5 and TRBJ2-7; 10 positions agree with TRBD2. The CDR3 has 14 residues. With 0 bases clipped from V and 7 bases from J, the junction kept 3 bases outside the gene matches. Germline lookup yields CDR1 MNHEY and CDR2 SVGAGI. The CDR3 bases are TGTGCCAGCAGTTACTCGGGACTAGCGTCGGAGCAGTACTTC. This sequence encodes CASSYSGLASEQYF.